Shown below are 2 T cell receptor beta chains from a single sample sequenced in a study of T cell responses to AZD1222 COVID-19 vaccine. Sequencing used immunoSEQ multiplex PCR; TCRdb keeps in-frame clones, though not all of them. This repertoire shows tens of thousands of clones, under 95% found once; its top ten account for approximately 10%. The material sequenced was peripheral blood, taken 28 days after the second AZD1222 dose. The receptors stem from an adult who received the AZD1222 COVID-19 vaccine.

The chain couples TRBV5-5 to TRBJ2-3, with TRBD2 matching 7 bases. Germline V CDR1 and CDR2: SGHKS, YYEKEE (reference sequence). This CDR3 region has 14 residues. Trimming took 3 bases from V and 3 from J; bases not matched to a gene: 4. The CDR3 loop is CASSSGGRTDTQYF. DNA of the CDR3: TGTGCCAGCAGCTCGGGGGGAAGGACAGATACGCAGTATTTT.

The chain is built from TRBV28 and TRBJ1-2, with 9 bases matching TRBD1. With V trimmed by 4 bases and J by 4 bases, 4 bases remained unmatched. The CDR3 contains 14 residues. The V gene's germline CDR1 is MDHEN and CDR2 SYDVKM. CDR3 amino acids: CASSYGQGFYGYTF. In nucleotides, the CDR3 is TGTGCCAGCAGTTATGGACAGGGGTTCTATGGCTACACCTTC.